The 20 T cell receptor beta chains reported below all come from one sample, sequenced in a study of beta chain features in type 1 diabetes. Study observations and caveats: Type 1 diabetes patients had moderately but significantly shorter TCRB CDR3s in all four CD4+ subsets.

Reverse transcribing all isolated RNA meant expressed TCRB transcripts were sequenced. Clones were sequenced by immunoSEQ multiplex PCR, and TCRdb holds only the in-frame ones, with some missing. There are roughly 340,000 clones in the sample; approximately 13% occur only once, and nearly 0.015% lies in the top ten. Their recognized antigens are unknown. The source material was naive CD4+ T cells from blood. The receptors were gathered from a woman between 18 and 30 years old with type 1 diabetes.

The V and J genes are TRBV18 and TRBJ1-1; a weak D match, TRBD1 (5 bases). V gave up 2 bases and J gave up 3 bases, with 19 bases separating them. This CDR3 is built from 17 residues. The germline V gene has CDR1 KGHSH and CDR2 LQKENI. Here the CDR3 reads CASSPRKGNGPDTEAFF. CDR3 nucleotides: TGTGCCAGCTCACCAAGGAAGGGGAACGGGCCAGACACTGAAGCTTTCTTT.

This clone showed up just a few times. V usage is TRBV30 and J usage is TRBJ1-5, with D possibly matching TRBD1 (5 bases). Trimming removed 4 bases at V and 2 bases at J, with 27 bases between. The CDR3 covers 19 residues. CDR1 is GTSNPN, CDR2 SVGIG, per germline (reference sequence). The CDR3 loop reads CAWTSDRFQGGTGNQPQHF. The CDR3 DNA follows: TGTGCCTGGACCTCTGATCGGTTCCAGGGCGGGACGGGCAATCAGCCCCAGCATTTT.

Here the CDR3 reads CASSRTGEYTEAFF. CDR3 nucleotides: TGTGCCAGCTCACGGACAGGGGAGTACACTGAAGCTTTCTTT. The V call is TRBV18, the J call TRBJ1-1; 9 bases are a match to TRBD1. CDR1 and CDR2 (germline): KGHSH, LQKENI. The CDR3 is 14 amino acids. After removal of 4 bases from V and 3 bases from J, the junction contained 3 bases not matched to a gene.

This clone turned up a few times. The CDR3 coding sequence is TGCGCCAGCAGCCAGGGAAGAGGGACCCAGTACTTC. The encoded protein is CASSQGRGTQYF. V is TRBV5-1 and J is TRBJ2-5; D may be TRBD1 (5 bases). The CDR3 contains 12 residues. Per the germline V gene, CDR1 is SGHRS and CDR2 is YFSETQ. V was cut by 4 bases and J by 7 bases, with 11 bases left in between. The variable domain in full, with the rest retrieved from reference TRBV5-1 and TRBJ2-5, is KAGVTQTPRYLIKTRGQQVTLSCSPISGHRSVSWYQQTPGQGLQFLFEYFSETQRNKGNFPGRFSGRQFSNSRSEMNVSTLELGDSALYLCASSQGRGTQYFGPGTRLLVL.

This clone was detected a few times. The V and J genes are TRBV5-6 and TRBJ2-1; 13 nucleotides line up with TRBD2. The CDR3 spans 16 residues. V lost 3 bases to trimming and J lost 10 bases; unmatched junction nucleotides: 10. Looked up from germline, CDR1 is SGHDT and CDR2 is YYEEEE. Written as DNA, the CDR3 is TGTGCCAGCAGCTCGTGGACTAGCGGGAGAGCAGGGGAGCAGTTCTTC. The encoded protein is CASSSWTSGRAGEQFF.

The sample holds a few counts of this clone. This chain connects TRBV18 to TRBJ2-7; 8 bases agree with TRBD2. The CDR3 contains 16 residues. V trimming: 2 bases; J trimming: 1 base; junction bases outside the gene matches: 7. Germline loops: CDR1 KGHSH, CDR2 LQKENI. CDR3 DNA: TGTGCCAGCTCACCATCTGTACTAGCGGCATCCTACGAGCAGTACTTC. It yields the protein CASSPSVLAASYEQYF.

This chain uses TRBV6-5 with TRBJ2-1; 7 bases map to TRBD2. CDR3 length equals 15 residues. Germline V lookup: CDR1 MNHEY, CDR2 SVGAGI. Germline trimming cut 2 bases from V and 8 bases from J; bases unmatched to any gene: 9. CDR3 nucleotide sequence: TGTGCCAGCAGTTACGCGACCCTCACTAGCGATGAGCAGTTCTTC. Amino acid sequence: CASSYATLTSDEQFF.

This clone was seen a handful of times. The CDR3 spells CASSTTTGGSEQFF. Here the CDR3 DNA reads TGCGCCAGCAGCACCACGACAGGGGGCTCTGAGCAGTTCTTC. V usage is TRBV5-1 and J usage is TRBJ2-1; 10 positions agree with TRBD1. Trimming took 4 bases from V and 9 from J; bases not matched to a gene: 7. The CDR3 runs to 14 residues. CDR1 is SGHRS and CDR2 is YFSETQ in the germline V gene.

This clone came up a few times. J is TRBJ1-5 and V is TRBV29-1; D is uncertain. CDR1 and CDR2 from the germline V gene are SQVTM and ANQGSEA. Trimming took 7 bases from V and 0 from J, leaving 10 bases between them. The CDR3 spans 13 residues. The CDR3 DNA follows: TGCAGCGCTGCAGTTAATAGCAATCAGCCCCAGCATTTT. It yields the protein CSAAVNSNQPQHF.

This clone came up many times. This rearrangement joins TRBV5-1 to TRBJ2-7; a possible D gene is TRBD2 (5 bases). Germline assignment: CDR1 SGHRS and CDR2 YFSETQ. V was cut by 1 base and J by 1 base, with 6 bases left in between. The CDR3 contains 13 residues. Here the CDR3 reads CASSLRESYEQYF. In DNA form, the CDR3 reads TGCGCCAGCAGCTTGAGGGAGTCCTACGAGCAGTACTTC.

The sample holds a few counts of this clone. The rearrangement links TRBV7-8 to TRBJ2-1, with D possibly matching TRBD1 (5 bases). Trimming pared 4 bases from V and 13 bases from J, leaving 20 bases between. Germline CDR1 and CDR2: SGHVS and FQNEAQ. This CDR3 contains 14 residues. The CDR3 is CASSSLQGVLEQFF. The CDR3 DNA is TGTGCCAGCAGCTCACTCCAGGGCGTGCTAGAACAGTTCTTC. Combining the CDR3 with reference TRBV7-8 and TRBJ2-1 gives the whole variable domain GAGVSQSPRYKVAKRGQDVALRCDPISGHVSLFWYQQALGQGPEFLTYFQNEAQLDKSGLPSDRFFAERPEGSVSTLKIQRTQQEDSAVYLCASSSLQGVLEQFFGPGTRLTVL.

A few counts support this clone. The V call is TRBV2, the J call TRBJ2-2; TRBD1 is a possible D gene (6 bases). CDR3 length equals 17 residues. Germline V gives CDR1 SNHLY, CDR2 FYNNEI. V was clipped by 0 bases and J by 1 base, with 12 bases between them. The CDR3 DNA is TGTGCCAGCAGTGAAGCGTGGGGGCCTCAGAACACCGGGGAGCTGTTTTTT. Amino acids: CASSEAWGPQNTGELFF.

CDR3 bases: TGTGCCAGCAGCTTAGGACCCGGGAGGGCTGCAGAGACCCAGTACTTC. Translation: CASSLGPGRAAETQYF. V is TRBV11-2 and J is TRBJ2-5; 8 nucleotides agree with TRBD2. J lost 4 bases, V lost 1 base, and 8 bases had no gene match. This CDR3 has 16 amino acids. Germline V gives CDR1 SGHAT, CDR2 FQNNGV.

This clone was counted a few times. The chain uses TRBV6-1 and TRBJ2-7; no reliable D call. The germline CDR1 and CDR2 sequences are MNHNS and SASEGT. Trimming took 2 bases from V and 1 from J, leaving 9 bases between them. The CDR3 contains 14 residues. In nucleotides, the CDR3 is TGTGCCAGCAGTGAACTGGGCCGGTCCTACGAGCAGTACGTC. Protein: CASSELGRSYEQYV.

This clone was counted only a few times. This chain joins TRBV29-1 and TRBJ1-1, with D maybe TRBD1 (5 bases). Trimming shortened V by 7 bases and J by 9 bases, and 21 bases separated the two germline ends. This CDR3 spans 13 amino acids. Germline lookup yields CDR1 SQVTM and CDR2 ANQGSEA. In DNA, the CDR3 is TGCAGCGCCCTCCCGGCGGGACCACTAAAAGCTTTCTTT. It specifies CSALPAGPLKAFF.

The J gene is TRBJ2-1, the V gene TRBV5-1, with D possibly being TRBD1 (5 bases). Germline-derived CDR1 and CDR2 are SGHRS and YFSETQ. Deletions cut 2 bases from V and 13 bases from J, with 19 bases between. This CDR3 comprises 14 residues. The CDR3 protein is CASSLEDISHEQFF. The CDR3 region has the DNA TGCGCCAGCAGCTTAGAGGACATCTCCCACGAACAGTTCTTC. Full variable domain (missing parts from reference TRBV5-1 and TRBJ2-1): KAGVTQTPRYLIKTRGQQVTLSCSPISGHRSVSWYQQTPGQGLQFLFEYFSETQRNKGNFPGRFSGRQFSNSRSEMNVSTLELGDSALYLCASSLEDISHEQFFGPGTRLTVL.

The chain joins TRBV9 to TRBJ2-1; 7 bases are a match to TRBD2. Trimming at V came to 3 bases and at J to 9 bases, leaving 3 bases not matched to a gene. CDR3 size: 12 residues. CDR1 is SGDLS and CDR2 is YYNGEE in the germline V gene. CDR3 coding DNA: TGTGCCAGCAGCGGCGGGGGTGGTGAGCAGTTCTTC. Residues: CASSGGGGEQFF.

This sequence joins TRBV5-5 and TRBJ1-2, with a possible D match to TRBD1 (5 bases). The CDR3 extends over 14 amino acids. Germline CDR1 and CDR2: SGHKS and YYEKEE (reference sequence). Trimming took off 4 bases at V and 3 bases at J, with 13 bases between the two ends. CDR3 sequence: CASSEGGVDYGYTF. CDR3 nucleotides: TGTGCCAGCAGCGAGGGAGGGGTTGACTATGGCTACACCTTC.

This clone showed up many times. The chain uses TRBV30 and TRBJ2-1; D remains unclear. CDR1 is GTSNPN and CDR2 is SVGIG in the germline V gene (reference sequence). The CDR3 totals 11 residues. V was cut by 0 bases and J by 8 bases, with 5 bases left in between. The CDR3: CAWSVADEQFF. The CDR3 nucleotides are TGTGCCTGGAGTGTAGCCGATGAGCAGTTCTTC. The complete variable domain, with remaining parts taken from reference TRBV30 and TRBJ2-1, reads SQTIHQWPATLVQPVGSPLSLECTVEGTSNPNLYWYRQAAGRGLQLLFYSVGIGQISSEVPQNLSASRPQDRQFILSSKKLLLSDSGFYLCAWSVADEQFFGPGTRLTVL.

The chain uses TRBV28 and TRBJ2-1; TRBD2 matches at 12 bases. J lost 4 bases, V lost 5 bases, and 6 bases had no gene match. Per the germline V gene, CDR1 is MDHEN and CDR2 is SYDVKM. The CDR3 contains 16 residues. In DNA form, the CDR3 reads TGTGCCAGCAGTACACTAGGACTAGCGGGGTACAATGAGCAGTTCTTC. Encoded protein: CASSTLGLAGYNEQFF.